This T cell receptor beta chain was found in a study of blood T cell repertoires in COVID-19. Original methodology: Estimation of nucleated cell counts was performed using reference gene primer amplification. Here immunoSEQ multiplex PCR was the method, and the copy in TCRdb shows in-frame clones only, minus some. V, J and clone size are those of that table, while D and trimming were read from the DNA. The sample records roughly 30,000 clones, about 90% being singletons. The germline gives CDR1 MDHEN, CDR2 SYDVKM. This CDR3 region has 14 residues. With 1 base removed from V and 4 bases from J, the gap between germline ends came to 10 bases.

The TCR was taken from a man aged 60-69 years with active COVID-19. The sample consisted of peripheral blood. V is TRBV28 and J is TRBJ1-2; possible D gene TRBD1, 5 bases. For the CDR3, the DNA is TGTGCCAGCAGTTTATATGCAGGGCTCTATGGCTACACCTTC. Translating gives CASSLYAGLYGYTF.